This TCR beta chain was captured by sequencing in a study of technical replicates of blood from several donors. Here immunoSEQ multiplex PCR was the method, and the copy in TCRdb shows in-frame clones only, minus some. Among about 75,000 clones, around 97% were seen once, and the ten largest hold 0.25% to 0.3%. Germline V CDR1 and CDR2: GTSNPN, SVGIG (reference sequence). V shed 4 bases and J 7 bases; nucleotides not matched to a gene: 12. The CDR3 loop spans 15 amino acids. The gene calls are TRBV30 and TRBJ1-4; 7 nucleotides line up with TRBD1. The sequencing input was T cells isolated from PBMCs. The sequence was collected from a human donor in good health. CDR3 nucleotide sequence: TGTGCCTGGATAAGGACCGGGACAGTGGGTGAAAAACTGTTTTTT. This codes for CAWIRTGTVGEKLFF.